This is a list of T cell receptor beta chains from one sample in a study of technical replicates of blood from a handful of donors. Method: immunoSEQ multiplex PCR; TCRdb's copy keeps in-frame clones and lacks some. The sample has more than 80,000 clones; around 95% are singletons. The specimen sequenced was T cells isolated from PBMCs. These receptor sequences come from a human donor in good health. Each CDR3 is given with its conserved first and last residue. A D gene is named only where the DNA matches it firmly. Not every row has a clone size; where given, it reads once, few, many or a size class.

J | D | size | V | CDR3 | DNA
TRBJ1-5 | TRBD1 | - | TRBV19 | CASSIDKGQSNQPQHF | TGTGCCAGTAGTATAGATAAGGGACAGAGCAATCAGCCCCAGCATTTT
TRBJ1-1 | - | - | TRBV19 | CASSRNSMNTEAFF | TGTGCCAGTAGTAGGAACAGCATGAACACTGAAGCTTTCTTT
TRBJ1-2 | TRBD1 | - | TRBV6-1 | CASSEAPGQGDGYTF | TGTGCCAGCAGTGAAGCGCCCGGACAGGGTGATGGCTACACCTTC
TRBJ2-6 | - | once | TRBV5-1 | CASSSPAGANVLTF | TGCGCCAGCAGCTCTCCAGCTGGGGCCAACGTCCTGACTTTC
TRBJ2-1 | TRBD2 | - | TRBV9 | CASSTSGGAENEQFF | TGTGCCAGCAGCACTAGCGGGGGGGCCGAGAATGAGCAGTTCTTC
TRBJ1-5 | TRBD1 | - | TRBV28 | CASSFGRDRGWSNQPQHF | TGTGCCAGCAGTTTTGGACGGGACAGGGGTTGGAGCAATCAGCCCCAGCATTTT
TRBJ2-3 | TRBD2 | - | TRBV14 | CASSEAGGPSDTQYF | TGTGCCAGCTCAGAAGCGGGGGGGCCTTCAGATACGCAGTATTTT
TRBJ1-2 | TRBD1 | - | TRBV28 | CASSLGYTQGVSYYGYTF | TGTGCCAGCAGTTTAGGATATACTCAGGGGGTCTCCTACTATGGCTACACCTTC
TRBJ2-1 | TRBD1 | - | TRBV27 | CASSFDRDNEQFF | TGTGCCAGCAGTTTCGACAGGGACAATGAGCAGTTCTTC
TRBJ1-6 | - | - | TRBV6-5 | CASSYSQGNSPLHF | TGTGCCAGCAGTTACAGCCAGGGTAATTCACCCCTCCACTTT
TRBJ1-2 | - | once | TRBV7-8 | CASSPHGAYGYTF | TGTGCCAGCAGCCCTCATGGGGCCTATGGCTACACCTTC
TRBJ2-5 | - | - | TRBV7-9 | CASSLWPRGPDRQETQYF | TGTGCCAGCAGCTTATGGCCGCGAGGACCAGACAGGCAAGAGACCCAGTACTTC
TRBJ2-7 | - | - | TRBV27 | CASSLSPSSYEQYF | TGTGCCAGCAGTTTATCTCCCAGCTCCTACGAGCAGTACTTC
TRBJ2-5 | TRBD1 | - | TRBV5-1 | CASSFGLRTGRETQYF | TGCGCCAGCAGCTTCGGCCTCAGGACAGGGCGAGAGACCCAGTACTTC
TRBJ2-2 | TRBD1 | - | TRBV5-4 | CASSTYRGIVGELFF | TGTGCCAGCAGCACCTACAGGGGAATTGTCGGGGAGCTGTTTTTT
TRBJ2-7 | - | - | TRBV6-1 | CASSERAGEPYEQYF | TGTGCCAGCAGTGAACGGGCAGGGGAACCCTACGAGCAGTACTTC
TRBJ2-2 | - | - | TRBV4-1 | CASSQDHSERAGELFF | TGCGCCAGCAGCCAAGACCATTCTGAACGGGCCGGGGAGCTGTTTTTT
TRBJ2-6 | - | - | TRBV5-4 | CASSLRSGANVLTF | TGTGCCAGCAGCTTGCGGTCTGGGGCCAACGTCCTGACTTTC
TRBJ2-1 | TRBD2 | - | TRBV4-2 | CASSQVRGGTSYNEQFF | TGTGCCAGCAGCCAAGTACGGGGTGGGACTAGCTACAATGAGCAGTTCTTC
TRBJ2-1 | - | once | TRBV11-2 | CASSSDYLARNEQFF | TGTGCCAGCAGCTCGGACTATTTGGCCCGCAATGAGCAGTTCTTC
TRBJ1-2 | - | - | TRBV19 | CASRHPGYGYTF | TGTGCCAGTAGACACCCCGGGTATGGCTACACCTTC
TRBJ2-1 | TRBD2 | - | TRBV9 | CASSVKAGDYNEQFF | TGTGCCAGCAGCGTAAAAGCGGGGGACTACAATGAGCAGTTCTTC
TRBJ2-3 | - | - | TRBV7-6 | CASSLAQDTQYF | TGTGCCAGCAGCTTGGCCCAAGATACGCAGTATTTT
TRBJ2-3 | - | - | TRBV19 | CASSSTRTSTDTQYF | TGTGCCAGTAGCAGTACCCGGACTAGCACAGATACGCAGTATTTT
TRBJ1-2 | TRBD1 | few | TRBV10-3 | CAISEGDRGHYGYTF | TGTGCCATCAGTGAAGGTGACAGGGGGCACTATGGCTACACCTTC
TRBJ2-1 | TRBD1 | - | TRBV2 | CASRGQPHNEQFF | TGTGCCAGCAGGGGACAGCCCCACAATGAGCAGTTCTTC
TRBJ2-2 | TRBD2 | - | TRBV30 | CASGTSGAGELFF | TGTGCCTCCGGGACTAGCGGGGCCGGGGAGCTGTTTTTT
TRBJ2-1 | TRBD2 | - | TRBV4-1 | CASSQVFPVTGGEQFF | TGCGCCAGCAGCCAAGTTTTCCCCGTGACGGGGGGTGAGCAGTTCTTC
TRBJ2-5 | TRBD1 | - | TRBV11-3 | CASSWTGGAGETQYF | TGTGCCAGCAGCTGGACAGGGGGCGCGGGTGAGACCCAGTACTTC